This T cell receptor beta chain came from a study of blood T cell repertoires in COVID-19 (TCRdb year 2020). Looking at the study overall: Samples covering the acute and convalescent phases of COVID-19 were provided by collaborators in the United States, Italy and Spain. The material from the prospective study consisted of cDNA or gDNA derived from T cells, B-cell-depleted T cells, or PBMCs. The repertoires were released in a freely available public database meant as a resource for research on the immune response to SARS-CoV-2. Subjects who had been exposed to COVID-19, were actively infected with it, or had recovered from it provided the deeply sampled blood TCRbeta repertoires that made up the dataset. Samples came from the ongoing ImmuneRACE study (first 160 participants) plus 1,254 subjects from 6 global collaborators. Sample metadata almost always included a de-identified subject ID, COVID-19 status, age in years and sex. Where HLA class I and class II types were available, the types were taken from metadata supplied by the sample provider, not from assay-based typing.

The paper's findings and limits, for the study overall: Clinical and demographic metadata were provided uncurated, with the amount varying by source and participant.

The CDR3 sequence holds 14 residues, the cysteine and phenylalanine included. Just CDR3 DNA is preserved here, 42 bases in frame from base 1. According to the germline V gene, CDR1 reads SGHVS and CDR2 reads FQNEAQ. The germline ends are 7 bases apart after V is trimmed by 1 base and J by 6 bases. Each collaborating institution followed its own protocols to collect whole blood in K2EDTA tubes. For TCRbeta analysis, collaborators shipped samples in one of three forms: frozen whole blood, isolated PBMCs, or DNA extracted from either of those sample types. TCRbeta CDR3 regions were amplified from genomic DNA by means of the immunoSEQ Assay, a bias-controlled multiplex PCR. The source study handled its data this way. The number of nucleated cells in each sample was estimated by amplification of reference gene primers within the assay. Sequence reads were collapsed and filtered to measure the absolute abundance of every unique TCRbeta CDR3 rearrangement. For each sample, productive Simpson clonality was calculated by taking the square root of Simpson's diversity index across productive rearrangements. In TCRdb, the immuneACCESS table is reduced to in-frame sequences with V and J assigned. These tables do not hold every clone; where another copy was compared, an unresolved V gene accounts for under half, and the others remain unexplained. The D gene and trimming were derived from the DNA, and the V and J assignments and clone size from that table. The sample yields 150,000 to 200,000 clones; about 86% were counted once. The ten largest make up roughly a fifth of the sample.

Remarks on this clone: Its antigen is currently not known. Qualities for individual bases were not recorded, and no much larger clone is one base off.

The sequence was collected from a woman older than 75 with acute or convalescent COVID-19. Sequenced material: peripheral blood. The sequence links TRBV7-8 to TRBJ1-6, with no confidently assigned D gene. The sequenced DNA is TGTGCCAGCAGCTTAGAATTGAGTAATTCACCCCTCCACTTT. Its translation is CASSLELSNSPLHF.